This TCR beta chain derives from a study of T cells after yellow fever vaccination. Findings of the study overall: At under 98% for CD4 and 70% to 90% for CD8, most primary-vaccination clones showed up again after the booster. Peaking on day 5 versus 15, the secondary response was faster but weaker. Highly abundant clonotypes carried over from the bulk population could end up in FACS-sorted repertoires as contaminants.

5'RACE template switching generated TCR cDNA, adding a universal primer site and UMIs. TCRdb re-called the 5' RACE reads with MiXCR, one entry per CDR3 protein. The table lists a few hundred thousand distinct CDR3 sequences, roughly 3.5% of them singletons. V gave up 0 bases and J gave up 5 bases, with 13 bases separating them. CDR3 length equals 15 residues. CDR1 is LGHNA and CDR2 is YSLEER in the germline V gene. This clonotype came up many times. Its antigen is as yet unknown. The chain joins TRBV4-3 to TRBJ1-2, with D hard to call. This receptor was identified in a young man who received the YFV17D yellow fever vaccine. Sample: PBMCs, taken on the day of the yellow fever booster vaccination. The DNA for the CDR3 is TGCGCCAGCAGCCAAGAAGGCCAGGCCCCGTATGGCTACACCTTC. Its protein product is CASSQEGQAPYGYTF.